This TCR beta chain was recovered during a study of blood T cell repertoires in COVID-19 (TCRdb year 2020). Background for the entire study: Samples covering the acute and convalescent phases of COVID-19 were provided by collaborators in the United States, Italy and Spain. The samples were drawn from the first 160 participants of the ongoing ImmuneRACE study and from 1,254 subjects provided by 6 global collaborators. HLA class I and class II types, where available, came from metadata supplied by the sample provider rather than from assay-based typing. The material from the prospective study consisted of cDNA or gDNA derived from T cells, B-cell-depleted T cells, or PBMCs. The repertoires were made available in a free public database intended to serve as a resource for research on the immune response to SARS-CoV-2. The dataset comprised deeply sampled blood TCRbeta repertoires from subjects exposed to, actively infected with, or recovered from COVID-19. Nearly every sample came with metadata listing a de-identified subject ID, COVID-19 status, age in years and sex.

Reading the germline V gene gives CDR1 LGHNA and CDR2 YSLEER. V and J are trimmed by 1 base and 3 bases, and the gene matches miss 9 bases of the junction. Inclusive of the bounding cysteine and phenylalanine, the CDR3 is 16 residues long. Just CDR3 DNA is preserved here, 48 bases in frame from base 1. The collaborating institutions used their own protocols to collect whole blood in K2EDTA tubes. For TCRbeta analysis, collaborators shipped samples as frozen whole blood, isolated PBMCs, or DNA extracted from either of those sample types. The paper as a whole reports these results and caveats: The amount of clinical and demographic metadata varied by source and participant and was provided uncurated.

TCRbeta CDR3 regions were amplified from genomic DNA by means of the immunoSEQ Assay, a bias-controlled multiplex PCR. The study's processing was this. The number of nucleated cells in each sample was estimated from the amplification of reference gene primers within the assay. To quantify the absolute abundance of each unique TCRbeta CDR3 rearrangement, sequence reads were collapsed and filtered. For each sample, productive Simpson clonality was calculated as the square root of Simpson's diversity index across productive rearrangements. TCRdb carries this immuneACCESS record with in-frame sequences only. Its versions omit some clonotypes, under half of them owing to an unresolved V gene in the studies checked, with the rest unexplained. D and trimming come from the DNA, and the V and J calls and clone size come from that table. This sample gives about 68,000 clones in total; roughly 84% of them show up just once. The top ten constitute about 10% of the sample.

Points on this clone: What this receptor recognizes is not known. The input lacks base qualities; no much larger clone sits a single base away.

This clonotype originated in a woman in her forties or fifties with acute or convalescent COVID-19. The V and J segments used are TRBV4-3 and TRBJ2-7, and 7 bases in between align with TRBD2. Specimen: peripheral blood. The nucleotides are TGCGCCAGCAGCCAAGGGGTGGCTAGCGGATACTACGAGCAGTACTTC. This codes for CASSQGVASGYYEQYF.